This entry describes one TCR beta chain. Its antigen is as yet unknown. This sample is part of a study of cytomegalovirus exposure and HLA in healthy donors. Study-wide results and caveats: A link between a missense DCLRE1C variant and TCR beta V- and J-gene trimming emerged from a later analysis. The likely explanation for a cluster of highly shared sequence variants was sequencing artifact. It has been reported that TCR beta sequences accurately predicted the HLA-A and HLA-B alleles of most subjects. Later work found most CMV-associated TCR beta chains apparently HLA-restricted.

Primers: 60 Vbeta forward and 13 Jbeta reverse. This table comes from immunoSEQ multiplex PCR, and its TCRdb copy is limited to in-frame clones, with some not included. The sample contains 150,000 or so clones, over 70% of which appear only once. CDR3 length: 14 residues. V gave up 2 bases and J gave up 4 bases, with 14 bases separating them. Germline lookup yields CDR1 SQVTM and CDR2 ANQGSEA. V gene TRBV29-1 combines with J gene TRBJ1-1; a weak D match, TRBD1 (5 bases). Material: PBMCs. This TCR was sampled from a man younger than 40 in good health and CMV-seropositive. The CDR3 here is CSVEIVGGSTEAFF. Here the CDR3 DNA reads TGCAGCGTTGAAATAGTGGGGGGGAGCACTGAAGCTTTCTTT.